Following are 18 T cell receptor beta chains from one sample sequenced in a study of Ad26.COV2.S vaccination and SARS-CoV-2 variants. Specified treatment: some 20 received Ad26.COV2.S at low or high dose, single or two shots; a few received placebo; per-sample allocation not given. Specimen acquisition occurred on day 63 following the initial vaccine or placebo injection. Sequencing used immunoSEQ multiplex PCR; TCRdb keeps in-frame clones, though not all of them. The repertoire has about 350,000 clones, about nine tenths of them found once; the top ten carry roughly 6%. This material consisted of peripheral blood, taken in a trial of Ad26.COV2.S vaccine versus placebo. All receptors come from a person between 18 and 60 years old who received the Ad26.COV2.S COVID-19 vaccine or a placebo.

This sequence joins TRBV9 and TRBJ2-3, with D possibly called TRBD1 or TRBD2 (6 bases each). The CDR3 contains 16 residues. CDR1 is SGDLS, CDR2 YYNGEE, per germline. Between the trimmed V and J ends, which lost 1 base and 2 bases, there was a span of 14 bases. CDR3 nucleotides: TGTGCCAGCAGCGTAAGGGGGGATCAACACACAGATACGCAGTATTTT. The encoded protein is CASSVRGDQHTDTQYF.

This clone was picked up a small number of times. This chain joins TRBV7-8 and TRBJ1-1; a possible D gene is TRBD1 (6 bases). The V end lost 2 bases, the J end lost 2 bases, and 15 bases lay between the germline ends. This CDR3 comprises 16 residues. CDR1 is SGHVS, CDR2 FQNEAQ, per germline. CDR3 sequence (DNA): TGTGCCAGCAGCTTATTTCCGAGACAGGTTAACACTGAAGCTTTCTTT. Amino acids: CASSLFPRQVNTEAFF.

The chain couples TRBV3-1 (or the pseudogene TRBV3-2) to TRBJ2-2, with 10 bases identical to TRBD2. Germline V CDR1 and CDR2: LGHDT, YNNKEL (reference sequence). V lost 0 bases and J lost 6; bases outside the gene matches: 7. This CDR3 has 17 residues. The CDR3 region is CASSQDFASGRPGELFF. The CDR3 DNA sequence: TGTGCCAGCAGCCAAGATTTTGCTAGCGGGAGACCCGGGGAGCTGTTTTTT.

This chain connects TRBV10-3 to TRBJ1-1; possible D gene TRBD1, 5 bases. V was shortened by 0 bases and J by 2 bases, with 25 bases between the two germline ends. Germline V gene data show CDR1 as ENHRY and CDR2 as SYGVKD. The CDR3 is 20 residues long. CDR3 amino acids: CAISESLILKTDRTNTEAFF. CDR3 coding DNA: TGTGCCATCAGTGAGTCTTTAATACTTAAAACAGACAGAACAAACACTGAAGCTTTCTTT.

The gene calls are TRBV18 and TRBJ1-2; tentative D call: TRBD1 (5 bases). Per germline, CDR1 KGHSH and CDR2 LQKENI. V was shortened by 5 bases and J by 5 bases, with 15 bases between the two germline ends. This CDR3 spans 14 amino acids. The CDR3 here is CASSTDQGAYGYTF. The CDR3 coding sequence is TGTGCCAGCTCAACCGACCAGGGAGCATATGGCTACACCTTC.

The chain joins TRBV25-1 to TRBJ1-1; 7 positions match TRBD1. Germline loops: CDR1 MGHDK, CDR2 SYGVNS. Losses at the gene ends were 1 base for V and 4 bases for J; bases not matched to a gene: 6. The CDR3 loop spans 15 amino acids. CDR3 nucleotide sequence: TGTGCCAGCAGTGAATTCAAGGGGGCCCTCACTGAAGCTTTCTTT. It yields the protein CASSEFKGALTEAFF.

This chain uses TRBV11-2 with TRBJ2-2; weak D call: TRBD2 (5 bases). This CDR3 comprises 14 residues. Trimming removed 1 base at V and 6 bases at J, with 9 bases between. The germline CDR1 and CDR2 sequences are SGHAT and FQNNGV. The CDR3 spells CASSLGTSSGELFF. The CDR3 bases are TGTGCCAGCAGCTTAGGTACTAGTTCCGGGGAGCTGTTTTTT.

The gene calls are TRBV5-4 and TRBJ2-1, with 7 bases that match TRBD2. V lost 4 bases, J lost 6 bases, and 10 bases stayed unmatched. Germline V gives CDR1 SGHNT, CDR2 YYREEE (reference sequence). There are 15 residues in the CDR3. Here the CDR3 DNA reads TGTGCCAGCAGCCCAATGATAGCGGGCGCCAATGAGCAGTTCTTC. Its translation: CASSPMIAGANEQFF.

J is TRBJ1-5 and V is TRBV18, with D perhaps TRBD1 (6 bases). This CDR3 has 13 amino acids. Trimming cost V 8 bases and J 6 bases, with 14 bases left between them. From germline, CDR1 is KGHSH and CDR2 LQKENI. CDR3 protein: CASSTGNPQPQHF. The DNA of the CDR3 is TGTGCCAGCAGCACAGGGAATCCTCAGCCCCAGCATTTT.

This chain connects TRBV7-2 to TRBJ1-2, with D unresolved. Germline V lookup: CDR1 SGHTA, CDR2 FQGNSA. Trimming stripped 1 base from V and 4 bases from J, with 13 bases between. The CDR3 has 15 amino acids. CDR3: CASSLGGTSIYGYTF. In nucleotides, the CDR3 is TGTGCCAGCAGCTTAGGGGGAACGTCTATCTATGGCTACACCTTC.

The V and J genes are TRBV2 and TRBJ1-5; 8 bases are a match to TRBD1. This CDR3 spans 14 amino acids. V dropped 6 bases and J dropped 10; count of bases not matched to a gene: 11. The germline gives CDR1 SNHLY, CDR2 FYNNEI. In nucleotides, the CDR3 is TGTGCCAGCAGGGTTGGACAGGGCTCTCAACCCCAGCATTTT. Translating it yields CASRVGQGSQPQHF.

V and J are TRBV18 and TRBJ1-4; tentatively, D is TRBD1 (5 bases). The CDR3 spans 15 residues. Trimming shortened V by 0 bases and J by 7 bases, and 12 bases separated the two germline ends. Germline values: CDR1 KGHSH, CDR2 LQKENI. CDR3 in amino acids: CASSPPGVVGEKLFF. CDR3 bases: TGTGCCAGCTCACCACCGGGGGTGGTGGGTGAAAAACTGTTTTTT. Complete variable domain (other parts from reference TRBV18 and TRBJ1-4): NAGVMQNPRHLVRRRGQEARLRCSPMKGHSHVYWYRQLPEEGLKFMVYLQKENIIDESGMPKERFSAEFPKEGPSILRIQQVVRGDSAAYFCASSPPGVVGEKLFFGSGTQLSVL.

The genes are TRBV3-1 (or the pseudogene TRBV3-2) and TRBJ2-3; a weak D match, TRBD2 (6 bases). The CDR3 consists of 16 residues. V lost 4 bases and J lost 0, with 14 bases in between. Germline CDR1 and CDR2: LGHDT and YNNKEL (reference sequence). In DNA form, the CDR3 reads TGTGCCAGCAGCCTCCGCGGGACTTCTAGCACAGATACGCAGTATTTT. Its translation is CASSLRGTSSTDTQYF.

The V call is TRBV9, the J call TRBJ2-1; 9 nucleotides agree with TRBD1. Germline loops: CDR1 SGDLS, CDR2 YYNGEE. The V segment lost 4 bases and the J segment 5 bases; nucleotides outside the gene matches: 7. The CDR3 runs to 15 residues. The CDR3 loop is CASSPRQGVNNEQFF. The CDR3 DNA sequence: TGTGCCAGCAGCCCAAGACAGGGGGTGAACAATGAGCAGTTCTTC. The full variable domain, with the rest looked up from reference TRBV9 and TRBJ2-1, is DSGVTQTPKHLITATGQRVTLRCSPRSGDLSVYWYQQSLDQGLQFLIQYYNGEERAKGNILERFSAQQFPDLHSELNLSSLELGDSALYFCASSPRQGVNNEQFFGPGTRLTVL.

The chain recombines TRBV5-6 with TRBJ1-1; D gene ambiguous. The germline V gene encodes CDR1 SGHDT and CDR2 YYEEEE. CDR3 length: 12 residues. The germline V and J ends were trimmed by 4 bases and 4 bases, with 8 bases remaining between them. The CDR3 here is CASSISGTEAFF. The CDR3 nucleotides read TGTGCCAGCAGCATATCGGGCACTGAAGCTTTCTTT.

The rearrangement links TRBV5-1 to TRBJ2-5; D not certain. The CDR3 runs 14 residues. Trimming cost V 0 bases and J 2 bases, with 8 bases left between them. CDR1 is SGHRS, CDR2 YFSETQ, per germline. CDR3 region: CASSLAGFQETQYF. Written as DNA, the CDR3 is TGCGCCAGCAGCTTGGCAGGTTTTCAAGAGACCCAGTACTTC. Combining the CDR3 with reference TRBV5-1 and TRBJ2-5 gives the whole variable domain KAGVTQTPRYLIKTRGQQVTLSCSPISGHRSVSWYQQTPGQGLQFLFEYFSETQRNKGNFPGRFSGRQFSNSRSEMNVSTLELGDSALYLCASSLAGFQETQYFGPGTRLLVL.

The V call is TRBV10-3, the J call TRBJ1-2, with 7 bases lining up with TRBD1. This CDR3 is built from 16 residues. Trimming cost V 2 bases and J 5 bases; bases outside gene matches: 11. The germline CDR1 and CDR2 sequences are ENHRY and SYGVKD. The CDR3 loop reads CAISEPLGTAFYGYTF. CDR3 bases: TGTGCCATCAGTGAGCCCCTCGGGACAGCTTTTTATGGCTACACCTTC.

The chain links TRBV11-2 to TRBJ2-5; 9 nucleotides match TRBD1. V lost 6 bases to trimming and J lost 4 bases; unmatched junction nucleotides: 12. Germline CDR1 SGHAT, CDR2 FQNNGV. The CDR3 spans 16 residues. CDR3 in DNA: TGTGCCAGCAGTTCTGTACCCGGGACAGGGAGAGAGACCCAGTACTTC. This sequence encodes CASSSVPGTGRETQYF.